These 7 T cell receptor beta chains share one sample of origin, sequenced in a study of cytomegalovirus exposure and HLA in healthy donors. This PCR relied on a set of 60 Vbeta primers and 13 Jbeta primers. The method was immunoSEQ multiplex PCR; TCRdb's version includes in-frame clones alone and lacks a portion of them. The profile covers 150,000 to 200,000 clones, with approximately 78% appearing a single time and 0.8% taken by the ten largest. Sequences were obtained from PBMCs. The receptors were gathered from a woman under 30 in good health and CMV-seronegative.

As to this clone: In the same sample, other DNA sequences code for this CDR3. The chain is built from TRBV5-1 and TRBJ1-1; D is undetermined. The germline CDR1 and CDR2 sequences are SGHRS and YFSETQ. This CDR3 contains 14 residues. The V gene lost 2 bases and the J gene lost 4 bases, with 12 bases spanning the gap. The CDR3: CASSLFPASTEAFF. DNA for the CDR3: TGCGCCAGCAGCTTATTCCCTGCCAGCACTGAAGCTTTCTTT.

The chain joins TRBV18 to TRBJ2-1; 8 bases are a match to TRBD1. Trimming cost V 0 bases and J 2 bases; bases outside gene matches: 0. This CDR3 has 15 residues. Germline CDR1 reads KGHSH; CDR2 reads LQKENI. The chain's CDR3 is CASSPPTGAYNEQFF. The CDR3, as DNA: TGTGCCAGCTCACCACCGACAGGGGCCTACAATGAGCAGTTCTTC.

The chain combines TRBV10-2 with TRBJ2-7; possible D gene TRBD2, 6 bases. Germline V gene sequence: CDR1 WSHSY, CDR2 SAAADI. The CDR3 contains 11 residues. The V end lost 7 bases, the J end lost 3 bases, and 7 bases lay between the germline ends. CDR3 DNA sequence: TGCGCCAGCATGGGGGGCTACGAGCAGTACTTC. It codes for CASMGGYEQYF.

The V and J genes are TRBV9 and TRBJ2-1; D uncertain. The germline CDR1 and CDR2 sequences are SGDLS and YYNGEE. V lost 0 bases and J 0 bases, leaving 10 bases between the germline ends. The CDR3 contains 16 residues. The CDR3 reads CASSVALSSSYNEQFF. The CDR3 region has the DNA TGTGCCAGCAGCGTAGCCTTATCCAGCTCCTACAATGAGCAGTTCTTC.

The chain is built from TRBV11-2 and TRBJ1-3; D unclear. Germline V gene sequence: CDR1 SGHAT, CDR2 FQNNGV. CDR3 size: 16 residues. V was trimmed by 1 base and J by 8 bases, leaving 18 bases between them. CDR3 region: CASSLVDNLGRDTIYF. The CDR3 DNA reads as TGTGCCAGCAGCTTAGTCGACAATCTAGGGAGAGACACCATATATTTT. Variable domain in full (rest from reference TRBV11-2 and TRBJ1-3): EAGVAQSPRYKIIEKRQSVAFWCNPISGHATLYWYQQILGQGPKLLIQFQNNGVVDDSQLPKDRFSAERLKGVDSTLKIQPAKLEDSAVYLCASSLVDNLGRDTIYFGEGSWLTVV.

The chain carries TRBV2 and TRBJ2-7; D is unclear. Trimming left V 6 bases short and J 0 bases short, with 6 bases between. This CDR3 is built from 12 residues. Germline CDR1 and CDR2: SNHLY and FYNNEI. The CDR3 DNA follows: TGTGCCAGCAGCCCTGTCTCCTACGAGCAGTACTTC. It is translated as CASSPVSYEQYF. Using reference TRBV2 and TRBJ2-7 for the parts outside the CDR3, the full variable domain is EPEVTQTPSHQVTQMGQEVILRCVPISNHLYFYWYRQILGQKVEFLVSFYNNEISEKSEIFDDQFSVERPDGSNFTLKIRSTKLEDSAMYFCASSPVSYEQYFGPGTRLTVT.

The V call is TRBV7-8, the J call TRBJ2-1; D is uncertain. V was clipped by 10 bases and J by 7 bases, with 14 bases between them. Germline CDR1 and CDR2: SGHVS and FQNEAQ. The CDR3 runs to 12 residues. CDR3 protein: CATGWLWNEQFF. CDR3 DNA: TGTGCCACAGGTTGGCTGTGGAATGAGCAGTTCTTC.